This T cell receptor (beta chain) was obtained from a study of early T cells in non-severe SARS-CoV-2 infection. TCRdb processed the 5' RACE reads anew with MiXCR; each CDR3 protein has one entry. The sample carries over 35,000 distinct CDR3 sequences, 5% to 6.5% recorded once. CDR3 length: 14 amino acids. V lost 6 bases and J lost 2, with 12 bases in between. This clonotype was observed at least ten times. The chain is built from TRBV12-3 or TRBV12-4 and TRBJ2-3; D is possibly TRBD1 (6 bases). Specimen: whole blood, collected at baseline. This TCR derives from an adult who was a healthcare worker with PCR-confirmed SARS-CoV-2 infection or an uninfected control (not recorded which). The CDR3 nucleotides are TGTGCCAGCAGCCTGGGACATACCACAGATACGCAGTATTTT. This codes for CASSLGHTTDTQYF.